This TCR beta chain was identified in a study of blood T cell repertoires in COVID-19. Study as a whole: COVID-19 samples collected from the United States, Italy and Spain covered acute and convalescent phases. T cells, B-cell-depleted T cells, or PBMCs provided the cDNA or gDNA that served as material.

Per germline, CDR1 SGHDT and CDR2 YYEEEE. The CDR3 sequence is 16 residues long. The V segment lost 3 bases and the J segment 6 bases; nucleotides outside the gene matches: 10. Under the authors' procedure: Nucleated cell number was recorded as an estimate derived from reference gene primer amplification. Generated by immunoSEQ multiplex PCR, the TCRdb table keeps only in-frame clones and is missing some. V, J and clone size are taken as reported in that table, and D and trimming were inferred from the DNA itself. The sample lists about 15,000 clones, around nine tenths seen once, with 17% in the top ten.

The TCR sequence derives from a human donor with active COVID-19. The donor label of this sample is uncertain. The sequenced material came from peripheral blood. This chain joins TRBV5-6 and TRBJ2-2; TRBD1 agrees at 8 bases. The chain's CDR3 is CASSSETGEVAGELFF. For the CDR3, the DNA is TGTGCCAGCAGCTCTGAGACAGGGGAGGTCGCCGGGGAGCTGTTTTTT.